This T cell receptor (beta chain) was captured by sequencing in a study of Tregs in tolerant kidney transplant recipients. Profiled with immunoSEQ multiplex PCR; TCRdb holds only in-frame clones, not every one. The data hold about 81,000 clones, with 75% to 95% observed a single time. V lost 1 base to trimming and J lost 4 bases; unmatched junction nucleotides: 8. CDR3 length: 16 residues. Germline CDR1 and CDR2: SGHAT and FQNNGV. Related graft donors supplied nonmyeloablative bone marrow transplants, and mixed chimerism was transient. This chain uses TRBV11-2 with TRBJ2-3; 7 bases are a match to TRBD2. The TCR sequence derives from a human patient who received a combined kidney and bone marrow transplant. Part of the T cells may come from the graft donor. The specimen was CD4+ T cells from blood (PBMCs), collected 24 months after the transplant. CDR3 sequence reads: CASSLVGGFDADTQYF. The CDR3 DNA reads TGTGCCAGCAGCTTAGTCGGGGGGTTTGATGCAGATACGCAGTATTTT.